What follows is one T cell receptor beta chain and its context. Its antigen remains unidentified. Healthy donors of bone marrow made up the group. This sample was taken from a study of cytomegalovirus exposure and HLA in healthy donors. V was clipped by 10 bases and J by 1 base, with 7 bases between them. The germline CDR1 and CDR2 sequences are WSHSY and SAAADI. The CDR3 runs 11 residues. Whole-study findings and limits: Data from an earlier analysis indicated that most TCR beta V segments were productive either about 87% or about 30% of the time. Testing in vitro showed a few CMV-associated chains specific for CMV antigens. As a later analysis revealed, the rate of TCR association differed by HLA locus, with DRB1 most and HLA-C fewest.

Primers for the PCR totalled 60 Vbeta and 13 Jbeta. The protocol was immunoSEQ multiplex PCR, while the TCRdb copy is restricted to in-frame clones and leaves out a portion. The profile shows more than 80,000 clones, around 73% of them singletons. The TCR comes from a woman aged 40 to 55 in good health and CMV-seropositive. Material for sequencing was PBMCs. The chain joins TRBV10-2 to TRBJ2-5; D remains unclear. In DNA, the CDR3 is TGCGCCACCACGGGCCAAGAGACCCAGTACTTC. Protein product: CATTGQETQYF.